A selection of T cell receptor beta chains follows, all from one sample in a study of shared clonotypes between healthy human individuals. Generated by immunoSEQ multiplex PCR, the TCRdb table keeps only in-frame clones and is missing some. Of about 600,000 clones in the sample, 97% were seen once. The source material was naive CD4+ T cells sorted from blood. These receptors were collected from a woman aged 25 to 39 in good health. CDR3s include the opening cysteine and the closing phenylalanine or tryptophan. D genes are given only for firm matches. Size is omitted from some rows. Given values are once, few, many or a class for expanded clones.

J | size | D | length | V | CDR3 | DNA
TRBJ2-5 | . | . | 15 | TRBV28 | CASSSDSDYQETQYF | TGTGCCAGCAGCTCCGACAGCGACTACCAAGAGACCCAGTACTTC
TRBJ2-5 | . | . | 13 | TRBV5-4 | CASSLGREETQYF | TGTGCCAGCAGCTTGGGGCGAGAAGAGACCCAGTACTTC
TRBJ1-1 | . | . | 15 | TRBV6-6 | CASSYLQGMNTEAFF | TGTGCCAGCAGTTACTTACAGGGAATGAACACTGAAGCTTTCTTT
TRBJ1-1 | once | . | 13 | TRBV11-2 | CASSLGGANVAFF | TGTGCCAGCAGCTTAGGGGGGGCAAATGTAGCTTTCTTT
TRBJ2-7 | . | . | 16 | TRBV4-2 | CASSQDPPSLYGEQYF | TGTGCCAGCAGCCAAGATCCCCCTAGCCTATATGGCGAGCAGTACTTC
TRBJ1-2 | . | TRBD1 | 16 | TRBV19 | CASSIGDRGPPYGYTF | TGTGCCAGTAGTATAGGGGACAGGGGCCCCCCCTATGGCTACACCTTC
TRBJ2-3 | . | TRBD2 | 16 | TRBV11-2 | CASSSPWAGLSDTQYF | TGTGCCAGCAGCTCGCCATGGGCGGGACTATCAGATACGCAGTATTTT
TRBJ2-1 | . | TRBD2 | 14 | TRBV7-9 | CASSLRLAGGPSFF | TGTGCCAGCAGCCTAAGACTAGCGGGAGGGCCATCCTTCTTC
TRBJ1-1 | . | . | 14 | TRBV6-5 | CASSLARLNTEAFF | TGTGCCAGCAGCCTAGCCCGACTGAACACTGAAGCTTTCTTT
TRBJ2-3 | . | TRBD1 | 17 | TRBV10-1 | CASSTGQGDLGTDTQYF | TGCGCCAGCAGCACCGGACAGGGGGATTTAGGCACAGATACGCAGTATTTT
TRBJ2-7 | . | TRBD1 | 13 | TRBV10-1 | CASSWGQGYEQYF | TGCGCCAGCAGTTGGGGACAGGGATACGAGCAGTACTTC
TRBJ2-7 | . | . | 18 | TRBV28 | CASVAGIFTPSGSREQYF | TGTGCCAGCGTCGCCGGTATTTTCACCCCATCCGGTTCTCGCGAGCAGTACTTC
TRBJ1-1 | once | TRBD1 | 14 | TRBV28 | CASSSPGGGTEAFF | TGTGCCAGCAGTTCCCCAGGGGGAGGGACTGAAGCTTTCTTT
TRBJ1-3 | . | TRBD1 | 13 | TRBV28 | CASITGAGNTIYF | TGTGCCAGCATTACAGGGGCTGGAAACACCATATATTTT
TRBJ2-1 | . | TRBD2 | 15 | TRBV6-6 | CASRRLAGGPNEQFF | TGTGCCAGCAGAAGACTAGCGGGAGGGCCCAATGAGCAGTTCTTC
TRBJ1-1 | . | . | 13 | TRBV29-1 | CSVAHNFNTEAFF | TGCAGCGTTGCCCACAACTTTAACACTGAAGCTTTCTTT
TRBJ1-1 | . | . | 13 | TRBV7-2 | CASSLGQNTEAFF | TGTGCCAGCAGCCTGGGACAGAACACTGAAGCTTTCTTT
TRBJ2-7 | . | TRBD2 | 13 | TRBV6-6 | CATQLAGAYEQYF | TGTGCCACGCAACTAGCGGGGGCCTACGAGCAGTACTTC
TRBJ1-1 | . | TRBD1 | 15 | TRBV4-1 | CASSSRGTANTEAFF | TGCGCCAGCAGCTCGAGGGGGACAGCGAACACTGAAGCTTTCTTT
TRBJ2-5 | . | . | 13 | TRBV7-9 | CASSLTEQETQYF | TGTGCCAGCAGCTTGACAGAACAAGAGACCCAGTACTTC
TRBJ2-7 | once | TRBD2 | 16 | TRBV5-5 | CASSAPGTTGSYEQYF | TGTGCCAGCAGCGCCCCCGGGACTACGGGCTCCTACGAGCAGTACTTC
TRBJ1-6 | . | . | 12 | TRBV6-1 | CASRGTAQPLHF | TGTGCCAGCAGAGGGACCGCTCAACCCCTCCACTTT
TRBJ1-5 | . | . | 14 | TRBV28 | CASRGYRDNQPQHF | TGTGCCAGCAGGGGTTACAGAGACAATCAGCCCCAGCATTTT
TRBJ1-1 | . | . | 15 | TRBV7-9 | CASSLPFPTNTEAFF | TGTGCCAGCAGCCTGCCATTCCCGACTAACACTGAAGCTTTCTTT
TRBJ2-7 | . | . | 13 | TRBV11-2 | CASSWREAYEQYF | TGTGCCAGCAGCTGGAGAGAGGCCTACGAGCAGTACTTC
TRBJ2-7 | . | TRBD2 | 16 | TRBV11-2 | CASTGLQTSGDYEQYF | TGTGCCAGCACCGGACTCCAGACTAGCGGGGACTACGAGCAGTACTTC
TRBJ2-7 | . | . | 15 | TRBV4-1 | CASSQGLGLSYEQYF | TGCGCCAGCAGCCAAGGATTAGGCCTATCCTACGAGCAGTACTTC
TRBJ1-4 | . | . | 14 | TRBV30 | CAWSPNSNGEKLFF | TGTGCCTGGAGTCCCAATTCCAACGGGGAAAAACTGTTTTTT
TRBJ2-7 | . | TRBD2 | 18 | TRBV11-2 | CASSLLPGGGKGPYEQYF | TGTGCCAGCAGCTTACTACCCGGGGGAGGGAAGGGACCCTACGAGCAGTACTTC
TRBJ2-7 | . | TRBD1 | 15 | TRBV10-2 | CASSLRGTGDYEQYF | TGCGCCAGCTCTCTCCGCGGGACAGGGGACTACGAGCAGTACTTC
TRBJ2-4 | . | TRBD1 | 15 | TRBV6-5 | CASSDRVGAKNIQYF | TGTGCCAGCAGCGACAGGGTGGGCGCCAAAAACATTCAGTACTTC
TRBJ1-1 | . | . | 15 | TRBV5-6 | CASEPQSSQYTEAFF | TGTGCCAGCGAACCCCAAAGTTCCCAATACACTGAAGCTTTCTTT
TRBJ2-1 | once | . | 13 | TRBV18 | CASSPTLLLGQFF | TGTGCCAGCTCACCGACACTCCTTCTTGGGCAGTTCTTC
TRBJ1-4 | . | TRBD1 | 16 | TRBV5-8 | CASSRGDRGSGEKLFF | TGTGCCAGCAGCCGAGGGGACAGGGGATCAGGAGAAAAACTGTTTTTT
TRBJ2-7 | . | TRBD2 | 19 | TRBV5-6 | CASSRRSFSNGGRYYEQYF | TGTGCCAGCAGCCGTAGATCATTTTCGAACGGCGGGAGATACTACGAGCAGTACTTC
TRBJ1-6 | . | TRBD1 | 14 | TRBV28 | CASESGTAGVPLHF | TGTGCCAGCGAGAGTGGGACAGCCGGTGTACCCCTCCACTTT
TRBJ2-7 | . | . | 14 | TRBV28 | CASSPWTGTYEQYF | TGTGCCAGCAGTCCCTGGACGGGAACCTACGAGCAGTACTTC
TRBJ2-7 | . | TRBD1 | 14 | TRBV19 | CASSKLDRLSEQYF | TGTGCCAGTAGTAAATTGGACAGGCTGAGCGAGCAGTACTTC
TRBJ2-3 | once | TRBD2 | 17 | TRBV2 | CASSENDSGRVLDTQYF | TGTGCCAGCAGTGAAAATGATAGCGGGAGGGTTTTGGATACGCAGTATTTT
TRBJ1-5 | . | TRBD1 | 15 | TRBV30 | CAWSVRGQGTQPQHF | TGTGCCTGGAGTGTAAGGGGACAGGGTACGCAGCCCCAGCATTTT
TRBJ1-6 | . | . | 15 | TRBV7-2 | CASKSWDGTNSPLHF | TGTGCCAGCAAATCCTGGGACGGTACGAATTCACCCCTCCACTTT
TRBJ2-3 | once | . | 16 | TRBV6-6 | CASSPPGGMSTDTQYF | TGTGCCAGCAGCCCACCTGGCGGGATGAGCACAGATACGCAGTATTTT
TRBJ2-3 | few | . | 14 | TRBV25-1 | CASSAPPGGDTQYF | TGTGCCAGCAGTGCACCTCCCGGCGGCGATACGCAGTATTTT